A selection of T cell receptor beta chains follows, all from one sample in a study of shared clonotypes between healthy human individuals. Method: immunoSEQ multiplex PCR; TCRdb's copy keeps in-frame clones and lacks some. The sample holds about 1,500,000 clones, over 95% seen once. The sequencing input was naive CD4+ T cells sorted from blood. These receptors all stem from a man aged 25 to 40 in good health. Both conserved end residues are part of each CDR3. The D gene is left open where the match is weak. Where a row states a size, it is once, few, many or the class of an expanded clone; other rows omit it.

v_call	clone_size	d_call	j_call	cdr3_length	cdr3_aa	cdr3_nt
TRBV2	NA	TRBD1	TRBJ1-3	15	CASSGTGISGNTIYF	TGTGCCAGCAGTGGGACAGGGATCTCTGGAAACACCATATATTTT
TRBV7-6	NA	TRBD1	TRBJ1-5	13	CASSTGADQPQHF	TGTGCCAGCAGTACAGGGGCGGATCAGCCCCAGCATTTT
TRBV5-5	NA	TRBD2	TRBJ2-3	16	CASSLSAGTRWDTQYF	TGTGCCAGCAGCTTGTCTGCCGGGACTAGGTGGGATACGCAGTATTTT
TRBV13	NA	NA	TRBJ2-7	14	CASGIKGGLFEQYF	TGTGCCAGCGGAATTAAGGGCGGATTATTCGAGCAGTACTTC
TRBV5-1	NA	TRBD2	TRBJ2-1	13	CASSFSGTNEQFF	TGCGCCAGCAGCTTTAGCGGGACCAATGAGCAGTTCTTC
TRBV5-8	NA	NA	TRBJ2-5	15	CASSLGETSQETQYF	TGTGCCAGCAGCTTGGGGGAAACAAGCCAAGAGACCCAGTACTTC
TRBV5-4	once	TRBD2	TRBJ2-3	16	CASRLTSGSSTDTQYF	TGTGCCAGCAGATTGACTAGCGGCTCTAGCACAGATACGCAGTATTTT
TRBV29-1	once	NA	TRBJ1-2	11	CSIGQTEGYTF	TGCAGCATCGGACAGACCGAAGGCTACACCTTC
TRBV7-6	NA	NA	TRBJ2-1	13	CASSLLASYEQFF	TGTGCCAGCAGTCTCTTGGCTAGCTATGAGCAGTTCTTC
TRBV28	NA	NA	TRBJ1-5	15	CASSFVTGVNQPQHF	TGTGCCAGCAGTTTCGTTACAGGTGTCAATCAGCCCCAGCATTTT
TRBV6-5	NA	NA	TRBJ2-7	13	CASSYMGVYEQYF	TGTGCCAGCAGTTACATGGGGGTCTACGAGCAGTACTTC
TRBV5-5	NA	NA	TRBJ2-7	16	CASSGPPLLGSYEQYF	TGTGCCAGCAGCGGCCCCCCGCTACTCGGCTCCTACGAGCAGTACTTC
TRBV29-1	NA	NA	TRBJ2-7	12	CSVGRGSYEQYF	TGCAGCGTTGGTCGGGGGTCCTACGAGCAGTACTTC
TRBV7-2	NA	NA	TRBJ2-3	14	CASSLTWARDTQYF	TGTGCCAGCAGCTTAACATGGGCCCGAGATACGCAGTATTTT
TRBV18	NA	NA	TRBJ1-2	16	CASSPIPGQTNYGYTF	TGTGCCAGCTCACCGATTCCGGGACAAACCAACTATGGCTACACCTTC
TRBV28	once	NA	TRBJ1-2	13	CASSLSVNYGYTF	TGTGCCAGCAGTTTGTCGGTTAACTATGGCTACACCTTC
TRBV15	NA	NA	TRBJ2-6	15	CATSGTFTGANVLTF	TGTGCCACCAGCGGTACCTTTACTGGGGCCAACGTCCTGACTTTC
TRBV6-6	NA	NA	TRBJ1-5	14	CASSSGQSNQPQHF	TGTGCCAGCAGTTCCGGACAGTCCAATCAGCCCCAGCATTTT
TRBV10-3	once	NA	TRBJ2-2	18	CAISTSRGAPANTGELFF	TGTGCCATCAGTACCTCGAGGGGGGCCCCCGCGAACACCGGGGAGCTGTTTTTT
TRBV28	NA	TRBD2	TRBJ2-2	15	CASSLRREGTGELFF	TGTGCCAGCAGTTTAAGGCGGGAGGGTACCGGGGAGCTGTTTTTT
TRBV5-4	NA	NA	TRBJ2-3	14	CASSLVPLADTQYF	TGTGCCAGCAGCTTGGTCCCTCTAGCGGATACGCAGTATTTT
TRBV5-1	NA	TRBD1	TRBJ1-2	13	CASSRDGTDGYTF	TGCGCCAGCAGTCGAGACGGGACAGACGGCTACACCTTC
TRBV28	NA	NA	TRBJ2-7	14	CASSWSGRGGEQYF	TGTGCCAGCAGTTGGTCAGGCAGGGGAGGGGAGCAGTACTTC
TRBV7-9	NA	NA	TRBJ1-1	13	CASIKLGGSEAFF	TGTGCCAGCATCAAACTCGGGGGGAGTGAAGCTTTCTTT
TRBV14	NA	TRBD2	TRBJ2-3	15	CASSRGGPLTDTQYF	TGTGCCAGCAGCCGCGGGGGGCCGTTGACAGATACGCAGTATTTT
TRBV7-2	once	NA	TRBJ2-5	13	CASSLARGETQYF	TGTGCCAGCAGCTTAGCCAGGGGCGAGACCCAGTACTTC